This entry lists 8 T cell receptor beta chains sequenced from one sample in a study of cytomegalovirus exposure and HLA in healthy donors. PCR was performed using 60 Vbeta and 13 Jbeta primers. Using immunoSEQ multiplex PCR, the repertoire was profiled, and TCRdb retains in-frame clones only, with some absent. Of roughly 120,000 clones in the sample, just over 15% were seen once. Sequencing was carried out using PBMCs. These receptors came from a woman between 18 and 30 years old in good health and CMV-seronegative.

Here the CDR3 reads CASRRTGLRGIVGNEQFF. In DNA, the CDR3 is TGTGCCAGCAGGAGGACAGGGTTACGTGGGATAGTGGGGAATGAGCAGTTCTTC. The chain is built from TRBV7-9 and TRBJ2-1; 8 positions match TRBD1. This CDR3 contains 18 residues. J gave up 7 bases and V 6 bases, and 20 bases lay outside the gene matches. CDR1 and CDR2 (germline): SEHNR, FQNEAQ (reference sequence). The full variable domain, its missing parts supplied by reference TRBV7-9 and TRBJ2-1, is DTGVSQNPRHKITKRGQNVTFRCDPISEHNRLYWYRQTLGQGPEFLTYFQNEAQLEKSRLLSDRFSAERPKGSFSTLEIQRTEQGDSAMYLCASRRTGLRGIVGNEQFFGPGTRLTVL.

This clone was counted between two and nine times. The genes are TRBV2 and TRBJ2-5; D is unclear. This CDR3 contains 15 residues. CDR1 SNHLY and CDR2 FYNNEI come from the germline V gene. V lost 7 bases to trimming and J lost 1 base, with 16 bases between them. CDR3 bases: TGTGCCAGCACCGCTGGAGTGATTCCCCAAGAGACCCAGTACTTC. Amino acids: CASTAGVIPQETQYF.

In its sample, this clone was seen a few times. The chain has TRBV9 and TRBJ2-7; D not resolved. CDR3 length: 13 residues. V was cut by 4 bases and J by 4 bases, with 12 bases left in between. In germline, CDR1 is SGDLS, CDR2 YYNGEE. CDR3 loop: CASSPNSPYEQYF. CDR3 DNA sequence: TGTGCCAGCAGCCCTAACAGTCCTTACGAGCAGTACTTC.

This clone was recorded a few times. The V call is TRBV7-9, the J call TRBJ2-2; the D gene is possibly TRBD2 (6 bases). The CDR3 contains 15 residues. Trimming stripped 7 bases from V and 4 bases from J, with 16 bases between. CDR1 SEHNR and CDR2 FQNEAQ come from the germline V gene (reference sequence). CDR3 bases: TGTGCCAGCACGCACCCCGCGGGAATCACCGGGGAGCTGTTTTTT. Translation gives CASTHPAGITGELFF.

This clone occurred a few times. The CDR3 DNA sequence: TGCGCCAGCAGCTTGTGGGGCGAGAGCAATCAGCCCCAGCATTTT. It specifies CASSLWGESNQPQHF. The gene calls are TRBV5-1 and TRBJ1-5, with a weak D call TRBD1 (5 bases). Germline V CDR1 and CDR2: SGHRS, YFSETQ. The CDR3 covers 15 residues. The V end lost 1 base, the J end lost 1 base, and 9 bases lay between the germline ends. The full variable domain, with the rest looked up from reference TRBV5-1 and TRBJ1-5, is KAGVTQTPRYLIKTRGQQVTLSCSPISGHRSVSWYQQTPGQGLQFLFEYFSETQRNKGNFPGRFSGRQFSNSRSEMNVSTLELGDSALYLCASSLWGESNQPQHFGDGTRLSIL.

The chain recombines TRBV15 with TRBJ2-1; 8 bases fit TRBD1. The V segment lost 11 bases and the J segment 6 bases; nucleotides outside the gene matches: 15. CDR1 LNHNV and CDR2 YYDKDF come from the germline V gene (reference sequence). The CDR3 sequence is 15 residues long. CDR3 sequence (DNA): TGTGCCCCCCGGCCAGAGACAGGGGAGGTCAATGAGCAGTTCTTC. As protein: CAPRPETGEVNEQFF.

This chain links TRBV5-4 with TRBJ1-1; 7 nucleotides match TRBD1. CDR3 length equals 14 residues. With 4 bases clipped from V and 4 bases from J, the junction kept 7 bases outside the gene matches. Germline loops: CDR1 SGHNT, CDR2 YYREEE (reference sequence). CDR3 nucleotides: TGTGCCAGCAGCCCACGGGACAGAGCCACTGAAGCTTTCTTT. Translation gives CASSPRDRATEAFF.

This CDR3 reads CASSTAGGGETQYF. CDR3 nucleotides: TGTGCCAGCAGCACCGCCGGGGGTGGGGAGACCCAGTACTTC. The V and J genes are TRBV7-9 and TRBJ2-5; TRBD2 might be the D (6 bases). Germline CDR1 is SEHNR and CDR2 is FQNEAQ (reference sequence). The CDR3 spans 14 residues. Trimming took off 5 bases at V and 5 bases at J, with 15 bases between the two ends.